This is a list of T cell receptor beta chains from one sample in a study of OX40 agonist ivuxolimab in advanced cancers. Libraries were prepared by immunoSEQ multiplex PCR; TCRdb keeps only in-frame clonotypes and omits some of them. The table includes 85,000 to 95,000 clones, 80% to 90% detected once. The sequenced sample was CD4+ or CD8+ T cells sorted from blood, obtained in a trial of the OX40 agonist ivuxolimab. The receptors originated from an adult with an advanced solid tumor such as melanoma, head and neck, liver or kidney cancer. CDR3s include the opening cysteine and the closing phenylalanine or tryptophan. A D gene is named only where the DNA matches it firmly. The size field is filled for only some rows; it gives once, few, many or a size class.

clone_size	v_call	d_call	j_call	cdr3_nt	cdr3_aa
NA	TRBV14	NA	TRBJ2-7	TGTGCCAGCAGCCCCCTCCGGGGCCTCTACGAGCAGTACTTC	CASSPLRGLYEQYF
NA	TRBV19	TRBD1	TRBJ1-2	TGTGCCAGTAGTAACAGGGGGATAAATGGCTACACCTTC	CASSNRGINGYTF
NA	TRBV15	NA	TRBJ1-2	TGTGCCACCAGAATGGACACCGACTATGGCTACACCTTC	CATRMDTDYGYTF
NA	TRBV7-2	NA	TRBJ2-7	TGTGCCAGCAGCTTTTCTAGGGGGGAGCAGTACTTC	CASSFSRGEQYF
NA	TRBV7-3	TRBD2	TRBJ2-3	TGTGCCAGCAGCCCTGGACTAGCGACCGATACGCAGTATTTT	CASSPGLATDTQYF
NA	TRBV5-4	TRBD1	TRBJ2-1	TGTGCCAGCAGCCCCAGTCCGGACAGGGGCAATGAGCAGTTCTTC	CASSPSPDRGNEQFF
NA	TRBV5-1	NA	TRBJ2-7	TGCGCCAGCAGCCAGGGGGGGACAGCGGTACCAACCTACGAGCAGTACTTC	CASSQGGTAVPTYEQYF
NA	TRBV7-3	NA	TRBJ1-1	TGTGCCAGCAGCCTCGCTATGAACACTGAAGCTTTCTTT	CASSLAMNTEAFF
NA	TRBV6-5	TRBD1	TRBJ2-7	TGTGCCAGCAGTTACAGGCGGACAGGGGGAGTGGTCGAGCAGTACTTC	CASSYRRTGGVVEQYF
NA	TRBV4-3	NA	TRBJ1-5	TGCGCCAGCAGCCAAGATCCACAGGGCCATCAGCCCCAGCATTTT	CASSQDPQGHQPQHF
NA	TRBV6-5	NA	TRBJ1-2	TGTGCCAGCAGTTACGAGGATGGAAGCAGATATGGCTACACCTTC	CASSYEDGSRYGYTF
few	TRBV5-4	NA	TRBJ1-2	TGTGCCAGCAGCTTTAGTTCTCATGGCTACACCTTC	CASSFSSHGYTF
few	TRBV7-2	NA	TRBJ1-2	TGTGCCAGCAGCTTAGGCCAGCTCTATGGCTACACCTTC	CASSLGQLYGYTF
NA	TRBV9	NA	TRBJ2-7	TGTGCCAGCAGCGTAGAACCCGATGGCGAGCAGTACTTC	CASSVEPDGEQYF
NA	TRBV28	TRBD2	TRBJ2-7	TGTGCCAGCAGGACACAGACTAGCGTTTACGAGCAGTACTTC	CASRTQTSVYEQYF
NA	TRBV30	NA	TRBJ2-7	TGTGCCTGGACCACGGACAGCCTTACGGAGCAGTACTTC	CAWTTDSLTEQYF
NA	TRBV28	TRBD2	TRBJ2-3	TGTGCCAGCAGTCCTTTTAGCGGGAGGTTGACAGATACGCAGTATTTT	CASSPFSGRLTDTQYF
NA	TRBV30	NA	TRBJ2-2	TGTGCCTGGAATGAGAACACCGGGGAGCTGTTTTTT	CAWNENTGELFF
NA	TRBV7-2	TRBD1	TRBJ1-2	TGTGCCAGCAGCGGAGCCGGGACAGGGCAACGCGGCTACACCTTC	CASSGAGTGQRGYTF
NA	TRBV7-9	TRBD1	TRBJ1-5	TGTGCCAGCAGCTTAGGCGGTGCCAGGGGGCCCCATTTAGCCCAGCATTTT	CASSLGGARGPHLAQHF
NA	TRBV19	NA	TRBJ1-5	TGTGCCAGTAGTACCAGGGCAGGCCTAAATCAGCCCCAGCATTTT	CASSTRAGLNQPQHF
NA	TRBV7-2	NA	TRBJ1-2	TGTGCCAGCAGCTTAGGACAGAACAACTATGGCTACACCTTC	CASSLGQNNYGYTF
NA	TRBV11-3	NA	TRBJ1-1	TGTGCCAGCAGCTTTGGGGGCACTGAAGCTTTCTTT	CASSFGGTEAFF
once	TRBV7-2	TRBD2	TRBJ2-1	TGTGCCAGCAGCCCCTCCGGGGGGATGAGGGAGTTCTTC	CASSPSGGMREFF
NA	TRBV30	TRBD1	TRBJ1-1	TGTGCCTGGGCAGTACCGGGACAGGGAGGAAAAGCTTTCTTT	CAWAVPGQGGKAFF
NA	TRBV4-1	TRBD1	TRBJ1-2	TGCGCCAGCAGCCATTTGAGAGGGGGCCACTATGGCTACACCTTC	CASSHLRGGHYGYTF
once	TRBV29-1	NA	TRBJ1-5	TGCAGCGTTGGGGTCGACTTCAATCAGCCCCAGCATTTT	CSVGVDFNQPQHF
NA	TRBV4-3	TRBD1	TRBJ1-4	TGCGCCAGCAGGGGACAGGCGGCAACTAATGAAAAACTGTTTTTT	CASRGQAATNEKLFF